This T cell receptor (beta chain) came from a study of beta chain features in type 1 diabetes (dated 2018 in TCRdb). Regarding the research as a whole: No differences in mean age, gender distribution, total cell number or subset yield were found between patients and healthy donors. Across all samples, fewer than 110,000,000 sorted cells were examined, and cell number per subset correlated strongly with RNA yield. The study compared TCRB repertoires of sorted circulating CD4+ T cell subsets between recently diagnosed type 1 diabetes patients and matched healthy donors. Naive and central memory subsets were obtained from all 30 or so donors, but regulatory and stem cell-like memory subsets were isolated from only 8 patients and 8 healthy donors.

All of the isolated RNA was reverse transcribed with the High Capacity cDNA Reverse Transcription Kit, so expressed TCRB transcripts were sequenced. Stem cell-like memory T cell samples underwent survey-depth immunoSEQ sequencing, averaging about 1 million total reads per sample. After sorted cells were lysed in RLT buffer, RNA was extracted with DNase-treated RNeasy Micro or Mini kits, with the choice depending on cell number. To prevent cross-contamination, each cell subset was processed individually, whereas patient and healthy donor samples were processed jointly. The immunoSEQ multiplex PCR was used to amplify TCRB sequences from cDNA, generating 87-bp fragments that spanned the CDR3 region. Amplicons were sequenced on the Illumina HiSeq platform. Regarding the original processing steps: Synthetic template baselines were used to correct PCR bias computationally, reads within Hamming distance 2 were collapsed, and singletons that could not be merged were discarded. Reads were aligned to IMGT to assign V, D and J genes, CDR3 length, and insertions or deletions at six rearrangement sites. Within each subset, clonotype counts were normalized to the number of sorted cells before true diversity and Gini coefficients were calculated with the tcR R package. The overlap coefficient, calculated on TCRB nucleotide sequences, was used to measure repertoire sharing. TCRdb stores this immuneACCESS table with in-frame sequences only. Part of the clones is absent; in the studies checked, under half of the shortfall reflects unresolved V genes, and no reason is known for the rest. The V and J calls and clone size are taken from that table; D and trimming were inferred from the DNA. For this sample there are fewer than 25,000 clones; around 50% appear just once. Around 0.45% of the sample belongs to the ten largest clones.

Regarding this clone: Its antigen target is currently unknown. The input lacks base qualities; no much larger clone sits a single base away.

Trimming removed 5 bases from V and 4 bases from J; the gene matches leave 11 bases unexplained. The CDR3 sequence holds 16 residues, the cysteine and phenylalanine included. Left in the record is the CDR3 DNA by itself, 48 bases read in frame from the first base. Looking up the germline V gene (reference sequence) yields CDR1 LNHDA and CDR2 SQIVND. A single peripheral blood draw of 95 to 150 mL on average was collected from each donor into heparinised tubes. A BD FACSAria II and a panel including CD45RO, CCR7, CD25, CD127, CD95 and CD27 were used to sort naive, central memory, regulatory and stem cell-like memory CD4+ T cells. A purity above 95% was achieved for all sorted populations. PBMCs were isolated right away by Lymphoprep density gradient centrifugation and were stained directly, without culture. To minimize batch effects, samples were stained and sorted in pairs, one healthy donor with one patient per experiment.

The investigation overall reported the following: Because cDNA was sequenced instead of genomic DNA, highly expressing activated cells could be over-represented, though the groups showed no difference in activation or CD3 levels. PCR may preferentially amplify shorter templates, but because patient and control samples were amplified and corrected together, any resulting skew would affect both groups equally. At VDJ recombination sites, patients with type 1 diabetes made fewer insertions and deleted more nucleotides, a pattern implying thymic rearrangement abnormalities. In all four CD4+ subsets, TCRB CDR3 length was moderately but significantly shorter in type 1 diabetes patients. Because the HLA sub-analyses included only small numbers of individuals, any influence of HLA type on TCRB rearrangement was left unresolved. Naive, central memory and regulatory TCRB repertoires appeared to be more alike among patients than among healthy donors.

The TCR originated in a man aged 18 to 29 in good health. Sequenced: stem cell memory CD4+ T cells from blood. The intended sense of this specimen's cell subset or site label: stem cell-like memory CD4+ T cells. The rearranged segments are TRBV19 and TRBJ1-5; 7 central bases correspond to TRBD1. The CDR3 protein is CASSLSLTGPNQPQHF. In nucleotide form, the sequence is TGTGCCAGTAGTCTCTCCCTGACAGGGCCAAATCAGCCCCAGCATTTT.